This record covers a single TCR beta chain. The antigen it recognizes is unknown. No clone much larger than this one lies a single base away; base qualities are absent. The library was prepared using the immunoSEQ multiplex PCR assay. Concerning the study's data processing: A statistical classification framework was built for diagnosing cytomegalovirus status from the catalog of TCR beta chain sequences. TCRdb's version of the immuneACCESS table is confined to in-frame rearrangements and falls short of the full clone set. An unresolved V gene accounts for under half of the shortfall where checked; the remainder is of unknown origin. V and J calls plus clone size are reproduced from that table; the DNA served to infer D and trimming. This sample gives around 200,000 clones in total; about 86% of them show up just once. Roughly 2.8% of the sample is held by the ten biggest clonotypes. Reading from cysteine to phenylalanine, the CDR3 counts 16 amino acids. Of the read, only the CDR3 DNA is kept; its 48 bases are in frame from base 1.

The data originate from a study of cytomegalovirus exposure and HLA in healthy donors (dated by TCRdb to about 2017). Background for the entire study: The 666 repertoires of the first cohort and the roughly 110 validation repertoires were produced on the same platform, according to a later analysis. A separate validation cohort of roughly 120 different subjects was used in addition to the 666-subject first cohort. High-throughput TCR immunosequencing, statistical association of individual TCRs with disease status, and machine learning were combined to predict cytomegalovirus infection status. The study aimed to test whether cataloging public T cell receptors could reveal signatures of past pathogen exposure. What the research found in general, with its limitations: Most TCR sequences were seen in very few donors, while some public TCRs were found in many individuals. It was suggested by the authors that the approach could potentially be generalized to other disease states and immunological phenotypes. A total of about 180 TCR beta chains were listed by the study as associated with cytomegalovirus. In vitro tests confirmed that a few of the cytomegalovirus-associated TCR beta chains recognize cytomegalovirus antigens. In a later analysis, TCRs clustered in the first cohort were found to also tend to co-occur in the roughly 130 validation repertoires, with 85% to 95% of cluster scores above 0. All 120 or so repertoires were used to score co-occurrence in the validation cohort in a later analysis, because that analysis had no HLA typing for the cohort. Cytomegalovirus status was reported to be diagnosed by the classifier with high specificity and sensitivity in both the original and validation cohorts.

The donors belonged to the validation cohort of around 120 subjects, which was separate from the approximately 680-subject first cohort. The rearranged segments are TRBV21-1 and TRBJ2-5; the table's D gene call, TRBD2, was not cross checked with the DNA. TRBV21-1 is a pseudogene locus. The source is a woman between 18 and 30 years old in good health and CMV-seropositive. Sequencing was done on a sample of PBMCs. DNA sequence: TGTGCCAGCAGCAAAGCGCTTTCTGGTACTGAGGAGACCCAGTACTTC. This sequence encodes CASSKALSGTEETQYF.